What follows is one TCR beta chain and its context. These data belong to a study of blood T cell repertoires in COVID-19. Study at large: Samples of COVID-19 (acute and convalescent) were obtained from the United States, Italy and Spain.

Profiling relied on immunoSEQ multiplex PCR, and the TCRdb table lists in-frame clones only, not all of them. This sample yields approximately 110,000 clones, of which roughly 85% are seen a single time; around 2.2% belongs to the top ten. V lost 2 bases, J lost 4 bases, and 18 bases lay in between. This CDR3 contains 16 residues. Per germline, CDR1 MDHEN and CDR2 SYDVKM. The sequence derives from a human donor in a cohort sampled during active COVID-19. The sequencing sample was made of peripheral blood. The V and J genes are TRBV28 and TRBJ2-7; D is uncertain. The CDR3 loop is CASSLRRNVIVYEQYF. The CDR3 DNA is TGTGCCAGCAGTTTACGGCGGAACGTTATAGTGTACGAGCAGTACTTC.